These 9 T cell receptor beta chains came from one sample sequenced in a study of human T cells and chemical hapten exposure. The time point: pre-sensitization, week 0. The treatment: therapeutic diphenylcyclopropenone sensitization with weekly scalp DPC. TCRdb re-analysed the RACE reads in MiXCR, keeping a single row per CDR3 protein. The sample comprises 300,000 to 450,000 distinct CDR3 sequences, 5.1% of which are singletons, and 2.5% to 3% rests with the top ten. The material was whole blood, obtained in connection with sensitization to the hapten diphenylcyclopropenone (DPC). The receptors stem from a woman aged 50 to 65 with alopecia areata. Some clones in this sample may be carry-over from other donors' samples.

The chain employs TRBV20-1 and TRBJ2-1; D assignment may be TRBD1 or TRBD2 (5 bases each). CDR3 length: 14 amino acids. V was trimmed by 7 bases and J by 9 bases, leaving 22 bases between them. The germline V gene encodes CDR1 DFQATT and CDR2 SNEGSKA (reference sequence). CDR3 sequence (DNA): TGCAGTGTTCACCCGGGACCGAACGGGGCTGAGCAGTTCTTC. Protein: CSVHPGPNGAEQFF.

The chain recombines TRBV28 with TRBJ1-5, with D tentatively TRBD1 (5 bases). Germline V gives CDR1 MDHEN, CDR2 SYDVKM. The CDR3 consists of 15 residues. The ends were cut back, 3 bases at V and 0 bases at J, with 9 bases in the middle. The CDR3 DNA follows: TGTGCCAGCAGTTTCACGACAGCTAGCAATCAGCCCCAGCATTTT. This translates into CASSFTTASNQPQHF.

This clonotype was seen many times. The chain joins TRBV27 to TRBJ1-5, with a tentative D call TRBD1 (5 bases). The CDR3 has 13 amino acids. The germline CDR1 and CDR2 sequences are MNHEY and SMNVEV (reference sequence). V lost 0 bases and J lost 5, with 5 bases in between. CDR3 DNA: TGTGCCAGCAGTTTATCGGGACATCAGCCCCAGCATTTT. Residues: CASSLSGHQPQHF.

This clonotype was detected many times. The chain joins TRBV20-1 to TRBJ1-6; 9 bases match TRBD1. Trimming took 6 bases from V and 7 from J; bases not matched to a gene: 7. From germline, CDR1 is DFQATT and CDR2 SNEGSKA (reference sequence). This CDR3 contains 14 residues. CDR3 in DNA: TGCAGTGCGGGGACAGGGCGGGAGAATTCACCCCTCCACTTT. Its translation: CSAGTGRENSPLHF.

This clonotype was seen ten or more times. A junction end diverges from the germline sequence, so it may reflect a read error. The rearrangement uses TRBV20-1 and TRBJ1-1, with TRBD1 matching over 10 bases. Germline CDR1 reads DFQATT; CDR2 reads SNEGSKA (reference sequence). The CDR3 length is 14 residues. The CDR3 nucleotides read TGCAGTGCTGGAGACAGGGGGCGAGGAACTGAAGCTTTCTTT. Translated, it gives CSAGDRGRGTEAFF.

The V gene is TRBV6-2 or TRBV6-3, the J gene TRBJ1-5, with a weak D call TRBD1 (6 bases). V was clipped by 0 bases and J by 2 bases, with 11 bases between them. Germline V gives CDR1 MNHEY, CDR2 SVGEGT. CDR3 length: 16 amino acids. The DNA for the CDR3 is TGTGCCAGCAGTTACTCGATGGCAGGGGGCAATCAGCCCCAGCATTTT. Encoded protein: CASSYSMAGGNQPQHF.

V usage is TRBV12-3 or TRBV12-4 and J usage is TRBJ2-7; 7 bases align to TRBD1. V shed 2 bases, J shed 0 bases, and the junction held 1 base outside the gene matches. There are 14 residues in the CDR3. CDR3 bases: TGTGCCAGCAGTTTAACAGGGGACTCCTACGAGCAGTACTTC. This translates into CASSLTGDSYEQYF.

Ten or more counts support this clonotype. This rearrangement joins TRBV27 to TRBJ2-3, with 12 bases lining up with TRBD2. The ends lost 5 bases at V and 0 bases at J; junction bases unmatched: 3. The CDR3 contains 16 residues. Looked up from germline, CDR1 is MNHEY and CDR2 is SMNVEV (reference sequence). The CDR3 nucleotides are TGTGCCAGCAGTGGACTAGCGGGGACCAGCACAGATACGCAGTATTTT. It yields the protein CASSGLAGTSTDTQYF.

At least ten counts were recorded for this clonotype. V gene TRBV12-3 or TRBV12-4 combines with J gene TRBJ2-3; D is uncertain. Trimming removed 4 bases from V and 8 bases from J, with 4 bases in between. CDR3 length equals 10 residues. The CDR3 DNA follows: TGTGCCAGCAGTTCAACTACGCAGTATTTT. Amino acid sequence: CASSSTTQYF.